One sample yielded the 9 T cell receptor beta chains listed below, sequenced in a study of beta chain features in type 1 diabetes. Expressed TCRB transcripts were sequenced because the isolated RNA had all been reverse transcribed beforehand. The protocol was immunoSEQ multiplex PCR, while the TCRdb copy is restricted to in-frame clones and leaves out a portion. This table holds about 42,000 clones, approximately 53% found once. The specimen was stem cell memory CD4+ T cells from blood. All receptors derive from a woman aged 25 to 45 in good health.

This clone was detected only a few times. The CDR3 loop is CASSQEGRDKGNEQFF. As DNA, the CDR3 is TGTGCCAGCAGCCAAGAAGGGCGGGATAAAGGGAATGAGCAGTTCTTC. The rearrangement uses TRBV4-2 and TRBJ2-1, with a weak D call TRBD2 (6 bases). Germline values: CDR1 LGHNA, CDR2 YNFKEQ. The CDR3 runs 16 residues. V was shortened by 0 bases and J by 7 bases, with 16 bases between the two germline ends.

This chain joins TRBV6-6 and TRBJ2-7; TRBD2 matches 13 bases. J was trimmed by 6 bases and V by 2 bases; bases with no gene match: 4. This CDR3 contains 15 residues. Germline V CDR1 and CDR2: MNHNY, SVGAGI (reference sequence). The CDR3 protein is CASSYRTSGRSEQYF. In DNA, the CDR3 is TGTGCCAGCAGTTACAGGACTAGCGGGAGATCCGAGCAGTACTTC.

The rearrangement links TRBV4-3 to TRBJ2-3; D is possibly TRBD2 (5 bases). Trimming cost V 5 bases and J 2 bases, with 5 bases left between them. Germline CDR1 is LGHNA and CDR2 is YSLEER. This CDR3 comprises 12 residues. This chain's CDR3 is CASSDYTDTQYF. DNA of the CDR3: TGCGCCAGCAGCGACTACACAGATACGCAGTATTTT.

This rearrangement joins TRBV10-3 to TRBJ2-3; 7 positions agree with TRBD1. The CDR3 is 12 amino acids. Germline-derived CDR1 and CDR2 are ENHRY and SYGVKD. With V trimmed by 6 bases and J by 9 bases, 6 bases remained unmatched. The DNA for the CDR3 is TGTGCCATCAGACTAACAGGGGACACGCAGTATTTT. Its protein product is CAIRLTGDTQYF.

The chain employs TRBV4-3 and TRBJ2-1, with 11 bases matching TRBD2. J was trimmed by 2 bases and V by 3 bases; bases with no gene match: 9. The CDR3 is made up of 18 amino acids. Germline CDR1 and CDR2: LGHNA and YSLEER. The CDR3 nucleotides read TGCGCCAGCAGCCAGCGGACCGGGACTAGCGGAACCTACAATGAGCAGTTCTTC. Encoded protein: CASSQRTGTSGTYNEQFF.

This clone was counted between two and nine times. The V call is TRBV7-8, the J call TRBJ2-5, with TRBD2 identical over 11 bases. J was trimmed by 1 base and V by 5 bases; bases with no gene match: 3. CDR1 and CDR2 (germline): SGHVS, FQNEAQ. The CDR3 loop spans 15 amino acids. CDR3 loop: CASSALAGGQETQYF. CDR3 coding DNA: TGTGCCAGCAGCGCCCTAGCGGGGGGCCAAGAGACCCAGTACTTC.

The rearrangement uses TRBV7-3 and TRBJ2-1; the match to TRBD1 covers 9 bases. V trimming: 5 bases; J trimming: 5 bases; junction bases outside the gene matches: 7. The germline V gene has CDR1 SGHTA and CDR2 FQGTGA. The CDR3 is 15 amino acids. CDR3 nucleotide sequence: TGTGCCAGCAGCGCTACCGGGACAGGGCACAATGAGCAGTTCTTC. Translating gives CASSATGTGHNEQFF.

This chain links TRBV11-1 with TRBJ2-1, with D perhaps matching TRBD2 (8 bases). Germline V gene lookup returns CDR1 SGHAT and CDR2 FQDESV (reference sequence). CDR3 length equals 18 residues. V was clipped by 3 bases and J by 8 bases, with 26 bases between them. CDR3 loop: CASSFDREPAGVVYEQFF. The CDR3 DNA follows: TGTGCCAGCAGCTTCGACAGGGAGCCAGCGGGAGTAGTCTATGAGCAGTTCTTC. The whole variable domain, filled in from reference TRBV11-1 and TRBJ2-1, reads EAEVAQSPRYKITEKSQAVAFWCDPISGHATLYWYRQILGQGPELLVQFQDESVVDDSQLPKDRFSAERLKGVDSTLKIQPAELGDSAMYLCASSFDREPAGVVYEQFFGPGTRLTVL.

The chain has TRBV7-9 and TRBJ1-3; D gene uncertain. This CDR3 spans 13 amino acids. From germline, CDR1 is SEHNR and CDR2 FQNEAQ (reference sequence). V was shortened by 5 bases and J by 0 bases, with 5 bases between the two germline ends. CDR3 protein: CASSRDSGNTIYF. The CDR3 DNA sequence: TGTGCCAGCAGCCGAGACTCTGGAAACACCATATATTTT.